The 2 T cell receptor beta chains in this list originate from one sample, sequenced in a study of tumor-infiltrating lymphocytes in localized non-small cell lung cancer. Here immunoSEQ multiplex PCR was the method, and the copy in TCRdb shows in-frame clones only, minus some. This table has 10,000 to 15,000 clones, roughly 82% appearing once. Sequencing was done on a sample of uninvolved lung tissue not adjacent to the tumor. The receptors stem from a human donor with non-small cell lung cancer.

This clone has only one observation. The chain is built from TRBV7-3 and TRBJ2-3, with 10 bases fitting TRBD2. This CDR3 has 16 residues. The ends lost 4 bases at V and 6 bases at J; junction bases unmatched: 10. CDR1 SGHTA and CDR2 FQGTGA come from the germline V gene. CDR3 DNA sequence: TGTGCCAGCAGCTACCTAGCGGGGGCCTCCCCCGATACGCAGTATTTT. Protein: CASSYLAGASPDTQYF.

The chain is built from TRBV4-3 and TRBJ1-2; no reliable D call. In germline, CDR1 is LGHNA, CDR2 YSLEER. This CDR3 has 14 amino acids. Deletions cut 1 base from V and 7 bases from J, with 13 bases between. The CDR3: CASSQVIAGRGYTF. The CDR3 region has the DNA TGCGCCAGCAGCCAAGTCATAGCCGGGCGTGGCTACACCTTC.